Listed here are 18 T cell receptor beta chains from one sample, sequenced in a study of OX40 agonist ivuxolimab in advanced cancers. Repertoires were generated with immunoSEQ multiplex PCR, while TCRdb's copy carries only in-frame clones and drops some. The sample lists just over 90,000 clones, roughly 90% occurring once. Sequencing used CD4+ or CD8+ T cells sorted from blood, obtained in a trial of the OX40 agonist ivuxolimab. These TCRs come from an adult with an advanced solid tumor such as melanoma, head and neck, liver or kidney cancer.

The chain employs TRBV11-2 and TRBJ2-5, with 14 positions matching TRBD2. Germline V gene data show CDR1 as SGHAT and CDR2 as FQNNGV. This CDR3 comprises 16 residues. J gave up 5 bases and V 5 bases, and 7 bases lay outside the gene matches. The CDR3 DNA reads TGTGCCAGCAGCCCCCGACTAGCGGGGGGGGAGGAGACCCAGTACTTC. Its translation: CASSPRLAGGEETQYF.

The rearrangement joins TRBV14 to TRBJ2-7; 9 bases fit TRBD2. This CDR3 is 16 amino acids long. Per germline, CDR1 SGHDN and CDR2 FVKESK. With V trimmed by 4 bases and J by 2 bases, 9 bases remained unmatched. CDR3 nucleotides: TGTGCCAGCAGCCCGTTGACTAGCGGACAACCCTACGAGCAGTACTTC. It codes for CASSPLTSGQPYEQYF.

The chain joins TRBV9 to TRBJ2-3; the D gene is possibly TRBD2 (5 bases). This CDR3 is built from 13 residues. CDR1 SGDLS and CDR2 YYNGEE come from the germline V gene. The germline V and J ends were trimmed by 1 base and 8 bases, with 11 bases remaining between them. CDR3 loop: CASSVSGGGTQYF. CDR3 sequence (DNA): TGTGCCAGCAGCGTATCCGGAGGAGGTACGCAGTATTTT.

V gene TRBV10-3 combines with J gene TRBJ2-3, with D maybe TRBD2 (6 bases). From germline, CDR1 is ENHRY and CDR2 SYGVKD. CDR3 length: 16 amino acids. Trimming shortened V by 5 bases and J by 4 bases, and 19 bases separated the two germline ends. CDR3 bases: TGTGCCATCAGTTTCACCGGGACTTTTCTTCCAGATACGCAGTATTTT. Amino acid sequence: CAISFTGTFLPDTQYF.

The chain has TRBV28 and TRBJ1-5; D perhaps matches TRBD1 (5 bases). V was cut by 6 bases and J by 3 bases, with 18 bases left in between. The CDR3 spans 16 residues. Germline values: CDR1 MDHEN, CDR2 SYDVKM. Written as DNA, the CDR3 is TGTGCCAGCAGCCTAACCTCAGGGCTGGCCAATCAGCCCCAGCATTTT. Translated: CASSLTSGLANQPQHF.

The chain recombines TRBV2 with TRBJ2-7; 11 positions agree with TRBD2. The germline V gene has CDR1 SNHLY and CDR2 FYNNEI. The V segment lost 8 bases and the J segment 4 bases; nucleotides outside the gene matches: 7. The CDR3 length is 14 residues. Here the CDR3 DNA reads TGTGCCAGCGGGACTAGCGGAACATCATACGAGCAGTACTTC. Its protein is CASGTSGTSYEQYF.

The chain carries TRBV9 and TRBJ1-2; 7 positions match TRBD1. Germline CDR1 reads SGDLS; CDR2 reads YYNGEE. This CDR3 is 14 amino acids long. V gave up 0 bases and J gave up 3 bases; unmatched junction bases: 2. CDR3: CASSVGQGHYGYTF. For the CDR3, the DNA is TGTGCCAGCAGCGTAGGACAGGGCCACTATGGCTACACCTTC.

This chain links TRBV28 with TRBJ1-5, with D hard to call. Trimming removed 6 bases from V and 4 bases from J, with 4 bases in between. Germline-derived CDR1 and CDR2 are MDHEN and SYDVKM. This CDR3 comprises 11 residues. CDR3 region: CASRDNQPQHF. The CDR3, as DNA: TGTGCCAGCAGGGATAATCAGCCCCAGCATTTT.

V usage is TRBV9 and J usage is TRBJ2-5, with D tentatively TRBD1 or TRBD2 (5 bases each). From germline, CDR1 is SGDLS and CDR2 YYNGEE. Trimming removed 0 bases at V and 3 bases at J, with 12 bases between. The CDR3 runs 15 residues. CDR3 residues: CASSVGNGAEETQYF. For the CDR3, the DNA is TGTGCCAGCAGCGTAGGGAACGGGGCAGAAGAGACCCAGTACTTC.

V and J are TRBV29-1 and TRBJ2-1; maybe TRBD2 (6 bases). This CDR3 is 14 amino acids long. Germline V gives CDR1 SQVTM, CDR2 ANQGSEA. Trimming took off 3 bases at V and 9 bases at J, with 18 bases between the two ends. The CDR3 DNA reads as TGCAGCGTTGAGGCTAGCGAGAGGGTCGGTGAGCAGTTCTTC. This translates into CSVEASERVGEQFF.

V and J are TRBV19 and TRBJ1-1; tentative D call: TRBD1 (6 bases). Germline lookup yields CDR1 LNHDA and CDR2 SQIVND (reference sequence). This CDR3 has 14 amino acids. The germline V and J ends were trimmed by 5 bases and 3 bases, with 13 bases remaining between them. The CDR3 coding sequence is TGTGCCAGTAGTCAACCGGGACACTACACTGAAGCTTTCTTT. Its protein product is CASSQPGHYTEAFF. Together with reference TRBV19 and TRBJ1-1, the CDR3 gives the full variable domain: DGGITQSPKYLFRKEGQNVTLSCEQNLNHDAMYWYRQDPGQGLRLIYYSQIVNDFQKGDIAEGYSVSREKKESFPLTVTSAQKNPTAFYLCASSQPGHYTEAFFGQGTRLTVV.

The chain links TRBV27 to TRBJ1-5, with no clear D. Germline-derived CDR1 and CDR2 are MNHEY and SMNVEV (reference sequence). The CDR3 spans 13 residues. The V gene lost 5 bases and the J gene lost 4 bases, with 9 bases spanning the gap. CDR3 in DNA: TGTGCCAGCAGTGCCGGGTTTAATCAGCCCCAGCATTTT. Residues: CASSAGFNQPQHF.

The chain uses TRBV30 and TRBJ1-2, with 8 bases lining up with TRBD1. The V gene end was trimmed by 7 bases and the J gene end by 8 bases; junction bases not matched to a gene: 6. The CDR3 extends over 11 amino acids. Per germline, CDR1 GTSNPN and CDR2 SVGIG (reference sequence). The CDR3 sequence is CASPTGEGYTF. The CDR3 nucleotides are TGTGCCTCTCCGACAGGGGAGGGCTACACCTTC.

In this sample, this clone turned up once. V and J are TRBV7-3 and TRBJ2-7; 10 nucleotides agree with TRBD2. The V segment lost 5 bases and the J segment 1 base; nucleotides outside the gene matches: 5. There are 15 residues in the CDR3. The germline CDR1 and CDR2 sequences are SGHTA and FQGTGA. The CDR3 coding sequence is TGTGCCAGCAGCAAGGAAGCGGGAGGGTCCTACGAGCAGTACTTC. It yields the protein CASSKEAGGSYEQYF.

The CDR3 spells CASSLEAGPSNQPQHF. DNA of the CDR3: TGTGCCAGCAGCTTAGAAGCGGGCCCTAGCAATCAGCCCCAGCATTTT. The chain employs TRBV11-2 and TRBJ1-5; D remains unclear. Between the trimmed V and J ends, which lost 0 bases and 0 bases, there was a span of 9 bases. This CDR3 region has 16 residues. Germline V gives CDR1 SGHAT, CDR2 FQNNGV.

This clone has a single count. The chain uses TRBV4-3 and TRBJ2-7; a weak D match, TRBD1 (6 bases). The CDR3 is 14 residues long. Trimming took 3 bases from V and 3 from J, leaving 12 bases between them. The germline V gene encodes CDR1 LGHNA and CDR2 YSLEER. CDR3 in DNA: TGCGCCAGCAGCCAGGGGACACGTGGCTACGAGCAGTACTTC. Amino acids: CASSQGTRGYEQYF.

The chain links TRBV28 to TRBJ2-7; 7 positions agree with TRBD1. This CDR3 region has 14 residues. V gave up 5 bases and J gave up 3 bases; unmatched junction bases: 7. The germline V gene has CDR1 MDHEN and CDR2 SYDVKM. Here the CDR3 DNA reads TGTGCCAGCAGTCCCGAGGGGGCTTACTACGAGCAGTACTTC. Protein: CASSPEGAYYEQYF. The full variable domain, its missing parts supplied by reference TRBV28 and TRBJ2-7, is DVKVTQSSRYLVKRTGEKVFLECVQDMDHENMFWYRQDPGLGLRLIYFSYDVKMKEKGDIPEGYSVSREKKERFSLILESASTNQTSMYLCASSPEGAYYEQYFGPGTRLTVT.

The V gene is TRBV11-2, the J gene TRBJ1-2; D might be TRBD1 (6 bases). The V end was cut by 5 bases, the J end by 0 bases, with 16 bases between. Germline assignment: CDR1 SGHAT and CDR2 FQNNGV. This CDR3 has 16 amino acids. The CDR3 loop reads CASSAYDRSANYGYTF. The CDR3 DNA reads TGTGCCAGCAGCGCTTATGACAGGTCCGCTAACTATGGCTACACCTTC.